Listed below are T cell receptor beta chains from one sample, sequenced in a study of blood T cell repertoires in COVID-19. The repertoire was sequenced with immunoSEQ multiplex PCR; TCRdb's copy has only in-frame clones and lacks some. The data hold some 260,000 clones, with about 81% observed a single time. Sequenced input: PBMCs or T cells enriched from blood (not recorded which). All receptors derive from a man aged 25-45 years with acute COVID-19. The CDR3 runs from the conserved cysteine through the conserved F or W. D genes are given only for firm matches. The size of a clone is reported for some rows only, either as once, few or many, or as a class for expanded clones.

TRBJ1-5,NA,NA,TRBV24-1,CATSDPRESFSNQPQHF,TGTGCCACCAGTGATCCCCGGGAGTCCTTTAGCAATCAGCCCCAGCATTTT
TRBJ1-1,NA,NA,TRBV7-9,CASSLVRRGKEAFF,TGTGCCAGCAGCTTAGTAAGACGGGGGAAAGAAGCTTTCTTT
TRBJ1-1,NA,NA,TRBV7-2,CASSSAGLRMNTEAFF,TGTGCCAGCAGCTCCGCGGGACTGCGGATGAACACTGAAGCTTTCTTT
TRBJ1-5,NA,NA,TRBV2,CASSVQGFSNQPQHF,TGTGCCAGCAGTGTACAGGGCTTTAGCAATCAGCCCCAGCATTTT
TRBJ1-2,NA,NA,TRBV19,CASSRNYGYTF,TGTGCCAGTTCCAGAAACTATGGCTACACCTTC
TRBJ1-5,few,TRBD1,TRBV7-2,CASSLDAGGNQPQHF,TGTGCCAGCAGCTTAGATGCAGGGGGTAATCAGCCCCAGCATTTT
TRBJ2-4,few,TRBD1,TRBV11-1,CASSSGQVKNIQYF,TGTGCCAGCAGCTCTGGACAGGTTAAAAACATTCAGTACTTC
TRBJ2-1,NA,NA,TRBV19,CASSPLVYNEQFF,TGTGCCAGTAGTCCGCTAGTCTACAATGAGCAGTTCTTC
TRBJ1-4,NA,NA,TRBV30,CAWIGTANNEKLFF,TGTGCCTGGATCGGGACTGCAAATAATGAAAAACTGTTTTTT
TRBJ1-6,NA,NA,TRBV19,CASSIASQANSPLHF,TGTGCCAGTAGTATAGCATCACAGGCCAATTCACCCCTCCACTTT
TRBJ1-3,NA,NA,TRBV28,CASSGGALLNTIYF,TGTGCCAGCAGTGGTGGGGCCCTCCTAAACACCATATATTTT
TRBJ2-3,NA,TRBD2,TRBV4-1,CASSQDGGELGLAYTDTQYF,TGCGCCAGCAGCCAAGATGGGGGGGAACTGGGACTAGCGTACACAGATACGCAGTATTTT
TRBJ2-1,NA,TRBD1,TRBV27,CASSLSHEGARRSSYNEQFF,TGTGCCAGCAGTTTATCGCACGAGGGGGCGCGCCGAAGCTCCTACAATGAGCAGTTCTTC
TRBJ1-6,NA,NA,TRBV6-1,CASSEAGAPLHF,TGTGCCAGCAGTGAGGCAGGTGCACCCCTCCACTTT
TRBJ2-1,NA,NA,TRBV29-1,CSVETGGFTTKQFF,TGCAGCGTTGAGACGGGGGGCTTCACGACGAAGCAGTTCTTC
TRBJ2-2,NA,NA,TRBV3-1/TRBV3-2,CASSHRSNRANTGELFF,TGTGCCAGCAGCCACAGATCAAACAGGGCAAACACCGGGGAGCTGTTTTTT
TRBJ1-2,NA,NA,TRBV24-1,CATSVGRSYGYTF,TGTGCCACCAGTGTGGGCAGAAGCTATGGCTACACCTTC
TRBJ1-5,few,NA,TRBV28,CASSVLHQPQHF,TGTGCCAGCAGTGTACTGCATCAGCCCCAGCATTTT
TRBJ2-1,NA,NA,TRBV24-1,CATSEGHEQFF,TGTGCCACCAGTGAGGGCCATGAGCAGTTCTTC
TRBJ1-2,NA,NA,TRBV3-1/TRBV3-2,CASSQGPSTPGYTF,TGTGCCAGCAGCCAAGGACCGTCGACTCCGGGCTACACCTTC
TRBJ1-2,NA,TRBD1,TRBV4-1,CASSQTPGQGTHFGYTF,TGCGCCAGCAGCCAAACCCCGGGACAGGGGACCCACTTTGGCTACACCTTC
TRBJ2-3,NA,NA,TRBV2,CATQGGESPDTQYF,TGTGCCACCCAAGGGGGGGAGTCCCCAGATACGCAGTATTTT
TRBJ1-5,NA,NA,TRBV25-1,CASSGSDYSNQPQHF,TGTGCCAGCAGTGGTAGCGATTATAGCAATCAGCCCCAGCATTTT
TRBJ1-6,NA,NA,TRBV3-1/TRBV3-2,CASSHPNGGGNSPLHF,TGTGCCAGCAGCCACCCCAACGGGGGAGGTAATTCACCCCTCCACTTT
TRBJ1-5,NA,TRBD1,TRBV19,CASGTGDNQPQHF,TGTGCCAGTGGGACAGGGGACAATCAGCCCCAGCATTTT
TRBJ2-1,NA,NA,TRBV15,CAPRDFPDNEQFF,TGTGCCCCCAGGGACTTCCCAGACAATGAGCAGTTCTTC
TRBJ1-2,NA,TRBD1,TRBV7-9,CASSLVLTGHGYTF,TGTGCCAGCAGCTTAGTTTTGACAGGGCATGGCTACACCTTC
TRBJ2-2,NA,NA,TRBV27,CASSSHGPGELFF,TGTGCCAGCAGTTCCCATGGGCCCGGGGAGCTGTTTTTT
TRBJ2-1,NA,NA,TRBV11-2,CASSLVGGRWNEQFF,TGTGCCAGCAGCTTAGTCGGGGGAAGATGGAATGAGCAGTTCTTC
TRBJ2-1,NA,NA,TRBV29-1,CSVEDQGGHYYNEQFF,TGCAGCGTTGAAGATCAGGGGGGTCATTACTACAATGAGCAGTTCTTC
TRBJ1-6,NA,NA,TRBV2,CASSDWGGSSPLHF,TGTGCCAGCAGTGATTGGGGGGGAAGTTCACCCCTCCACTTT
TRBJ1-2,NA,NA,TRBV7-3,CASSPFPTGYGYTF,TGTGCCAGCAGCCCCTTTCCGACAGGCTATGGCTACACCTTC
TRBJ2-2,few,TRBD2,TRBV10-3,CAISSLAGAPNTGELFF,TGTGCCATCAGTAGCCTAGCGGGGGCACCGAACACCGGGGAGCTGTTTTTT
TRBJ1-4,NA,NA,TRBV20-1,CSASKGTNNEKLFF,TGCAGTGCTAGTAAGGGGACTAATAATGAAAAACTGTTTTTT
TRBJ2-3,NA,TRBD2,TRBV5-1,CASSLRGSGGTDTQYF,TGCGCCAGCAGCCTGAGGGGGAGCGGGGGAACAGATACGCAGTATTTT
TRBJ2-1,NA,TRBD2,TRBV2,CASSSGTSGYNEQFF,TGTGCCAGCAGTAGCGGGACTAGCGGGTACAATGAGCAGTTCTTC
TRBJ2-2,NA,TRBD2,TRBV3-1/TRBV3-2,CASSPRRGGLGELFF,TGTGCCAGCAGCCCCCGCCGGGGAGGGCTTGGGGAGCTGTTTTTT
TRBJ1-6,NA,TRBD1,TRBV9,CASSVGTGGSSPLHF,TGTGCCAGCAGCGTTGGGACAGGGGGCAGTTCACCCCTCCACTTT
TRBJ2-3,NA,TRBD2,TRBV18,CASSPRVSGLAGGPGTDTQYF,TGTGCCAGCTCACCACGTGTTTCAGGACTAGCGGGAGGGCCGGGCACAGATACGCAGTATTTT
TRBJ2-1,once,TRBD2,TRBV11-3,CASSFDLAGGPLEQFF,TGTGCCAGCAGCTTTGATTTAGCGGGAGGGCCTCTTGAGCAGTTCTTC
TRBJ2-5,NA,TRBD1,TRBV5-1,CASSFGQGASETQYF,TGTGCCAGCAGCTTCGGACAGGGGGCTTCGGAGACCCAGTACTTC
TRBJ2-2,NA,TRBD1,TRBV3-1/TRBV3-2,CASSRRTGNTGELFF,TGTGCCAGCAGCCGAAGGACAGGCAACACCGGGGAGCTGTTTTTT
TRBJ2-5,NA,TRBD1,TRBV19,CASSTTGGWQGTQYF,TGTGCCAGTAGTACCACAGGGGGCTGGCAAGGGACCCAGTACTTC
TRBJ1-1,NA,NA,TRBV30,CAWSELGQVNTEAFF,TGTGCCTGGAGTGAATTGGGTCAGGTGAACACTGAAGCTTTCTTT
TRBJ2-5,NA,TRBD1,TRBV7-8,CASSLDRGLETQYF,TGTGCCAGCAGCTTAGACAGGGGGCTTGAGACCCAGTACTTC
TRBJ2-5,many,TRBD2,TRBV9,CASSVVPSTSGVGETQYF,TGTGCCAGCAGCGTAGTTCCGTCGACTAGCGGGGTCGGGGAGACCCAGTACTTC
TRBJ2-1,NA,TRBD2,TRBV4-1,CASSPLAGADNEQFF,TGCGCCAGCAGCCCCCTAGCGGGGGCCGACAATGAGCAGTTCTTC
TRBJ1-1,once,TRBD1,TRBV12-3/TRBV12-4,CASTSDRGDEAFF,TGTGCCAGCACCTCGGACAGGGGAGATGAAGCTTTCTTT
TRBJ2-5,NA,NA,TRBV4-2,CASSQAGKETQYF,TGTGCCAGCAGCCAAGCAGGGAAAGAGACCCAGTACTTC
TRBJ1-2,NA,NA,TRBV28,CASSLGRANYGYTF,TGTGCCAGCAGTTTGGGCAGGGCTAACTATGGCTACACCTTC
TRBJ1-5,NA,NA,TRBV6-1,CASSEFLGQGNQPQHF,TGTGCCAGCAGTGAATTTTTGGGGCAAGGGAATCAGCCCCAGCATTTT
TRBJ1-1,NA,NA,TRBV5-1,CASSFPQGENTEAFF,TGTGCCAGCAGCTTTCCTCAGGGTGAAAACACTGAAGCTTTCTTT
TRBJ1-2,NA,NA,TRBV3-1/TRBV3-2,CASSRRTYGYTF,TGTGCCAGCAGCCGCAGGACTTATGGCTACACCTTC
TRBJ2-5,NA,TRBD2,TRBV11-3,CASSPTSGSGETQYF,TGTGCCAGCAGCCCGACTAGCGGGAGTGGGGAGACCCAGTACTTC
TRBJ2-3,NA,NA,TRBV5-6,CASSLESGFSTDTQYF,TGTGCCAGCAGCTTGGAGTCAGGGTTCAGCACAGATACGCAGTATTTT
TRBJ2-1,NA,TRBD2,TRBV9,CASSLSTSGANEQFF,TGTGCCAGCAGCCTGTCAACTAGCGGGGCTAATGAGCAGTTCTTC
TRBJ2-5,NA,TRBD2,TRBV7-2,CASSLSFLVAGQETQYF,TGTGCCAGCAGCTTGAGTTTCTTAGTAGCGGGCCAAGAGACCCAGTACTTC
TRBJ1-2,NA,NA,TRBV12-3/TRBV12-4,CASRGGYGYTF,TGTGCCAGCAGAGGCGGGTATGGCTACACCTTC
TRBJ1-4,NA,NA,TRBV19,CASSIQGSTNEKLFF,TGTGCCAGTAGTATTCAGGGATCAACTAATGAAAAACTGTTTTTT
TRBJ1-3,NA,TRBD1,TRBV2,CASRLQGASGNTIYF,TGTGCCAGCAGGTTACAGGGGGCGAGCGGAAACACCATATATTTT